Below are 11 T cell receptor beta chains sequenced from a single sample in a study of blood T cells in healthy people across ages. PCR was performed a second time for about 6 to 12 cycles using a sample-barcoded 5' primer and a J-beta primer mix. TCRdb passed the 5' RACE reads through MiXCR, listing each CDR3 protein once. The repertoire holds around 500,000 distinct CDR3 sequences, with about 26% as singletons. The same data also went into a second study, on T cells of mothers and their children.

Sequencing was carried out using blood. These receptors all stem from a boy aged 2 to 10 in good health.

The rearrangement links TRBV2 to TRBJ1-4; the D gene is possibly TRBD1 (5 bases). Germline-derived CDR1 and CDR2 are SNHLY and FYNNEI. CDR3 length: 17 residues. V lost 5 bases and J 0 bases, leaving 16 bases between the germline ends. CDR3 residues: CASSSPQGTSTNEKLFF. The DNA of the CDR3 is TGTGCCAGCAGTTCCCCTCAGGGAACATCAACTAATGAAAAACTGTTTTTT.

The chain links TRBV6-1 to TRBJ1-4; no reliable D call. CDR1 is MNHNS and CDR2 is SASEGT in the germline V gene. This CDR3 has 16 residues. Between the trimmed V and J ends, which lost 1 base and 6 bases, there was a span of 15 bases. This CDR3 reads CASSEEQILTYEKLFF. CDR3 coding DNA: TGTGCCAGCAGTGAAGAGCAGATATTAACCTATGAAAAACTGTTTTTT.

This sequence joins TRBV7-8 and TRBJ1-1; D gene unclear. Germline V gives CDR1 SGHVS, CDR2 FQNEAQ. Trimming stripped 4 bases from V and 3 bases from J, with 21 bases between. This CDR3 comprises 17 residues. CDR3 coding DNA: TGTGCCAGCAGCTCGAGGGCCAGGACTGAACTTCACACTGAAGCTTTCTTT. This gives the protein CASSSRARTELHTEAFF.

This clonotype has more than one count but fewer than ten. This chain links TRBV20-1 with TRBJ2-7; 7 nucleotides line up with TRBD2. The V and J ends lost 3 bases and 6 bases, in that order; junction bases with no gene match: 11. The CDR3 is 14 amino acids. Germline CDR1 reads DFQATT; CDR2 reads SNEGSKA (reference sequence). CDR3 nucleotides: TGCAGTGCTAGGACTAGCCTTCGGTTGGGCGAGCAGTACTTC. Amino acids: CSARTSLRLGEQYF.

This clonotype was found a few times. The rearrangement uses TRBV5-1 and TRBJ2-5, with a tentative D call TRBD1 (6 bases). The end of the DNA fits TRBJ2-7 better, so the J call may be wrong. Per the germline V gene, CDR1 is SGHRS and CDR2 is YFSETQ. There are 15 residues in the CDR3. The CDR3 DNA follows: TGCGCCAGCAGCCCGATGGGACATAGCTCCTACGAGCAGTACTTC. Translated: CASSPMGHSSYEQYF.

This chain joins TRBV11-2 and TRBJ2-4, with 7 positions matching TRBD2. There are 16 residues in the CDR3. CDR1 is SGHAT, CDR2 FQNNGV, per germline. V shed 1 base, J shed 5 bases, and the junction held 8 bases outside the gene matches. The CDR3, as DNA: TGTGCCAGCAGCTTAGGGCCTAGCGGAATTGAAAACATTCAGTACTTC. Protein: CASSLGPSGIENIQYF.

The chain recombines TRBV27 with TRBJ1-6, with D tentatively TRBD1 (6 bases). Trimming stripped 6 bases from V and 7 bases from J, with 13 bases between. Germline V CDR1 and CDR2: MNHEY, SMNVEV (reference sequence). The CDR3 totals 14 residues. CDR3 sequence (DNA): TGTGCCAGCAGAATTCGAGGGGGGAATTCACCCCTCCACTTT. It is translated as CASRIRGGNSPLHF.

This clonotype appeared a single time. The chain carries TRBV12-3 or TRBV12-4 and TRBJ2-1; TRBD2 matches at 7 bases. This CDR3 comprises 17 residues. The ends lost 3 bases at V and 3 bases at J; junction bases unmatched: 11. DNA for the CDR3: TGTGCCAGCAGTTTGGGAGGGGAGAGGGCCTTCTACAATGAGCAGTTCTTC. Encoded protein: CASSLGGERAFYNEQFF.

This clonotype was found once. The chain carries TRBV5-1 and TRBJ2-5; D is possibly TRBD1 (6 bases). V lost 2 bases to trimming and J lost 1 base, with 12 bases between them. This CDR3 is built from 15 residues. CDR1 and CDR2 from the germline V gene are SGHRS and YFSETQ. The CDR3 here is CASSLEVGGQETQYF. In DNA form, the CDR3 reads TGCGCCAGCAGCTTAGAGGTAGGGGGCCAAGAGACCCAGTACTTC.

This clonotype showed up just a few times. The chain links TRBV7-8 to TRBJ2-7; a possible D gene is TRBD1 (6 bases). The CDR3 loop spans 15 amino acids. Per germline, CDR1 SGHVS and CDR2 FQNEAQ. Trimming removed 5 bases at V and 2 bases at J, with 16 bases between. This CDR3 reads CASSPGPDRTYEQYF. In DNA, the CDR3 is TGTGCCAGCAGCCCCGGACCCGACAGGACCTACGAGCAGTACTTC.

This clonotype was seen a few times. V and J are TRBV27 and TRBJ1-2; 10 bases line up with TRBD1. V lost 5 bases to trimming and J lost 6 bases; unmatched junction nucleotides: 9. CDR1 is MNHEY and CDR2 is SMNVEV in the germline V gene (reference sequence). There are 15 residues in the CDR3. The CDR3 protein is CASSRDRGSRDGYTF. CDR3 bases: TGTGCCAGCAGTCGGGACAGGGGATCGCGGGATGGCTACACCTTC.